These 17 T cell receptor beta chains came from one sample sequenced in a study of T cells in Graves' hyperthyroidism and ophthalmopathy. RNA transcripts yielded amplified TCR beta CDR3 regions. When the TCR CDR3 underwent first-round RT-PCR, the HTBI primer set was used. MiXCR, run by TCRdb on the multiplex PCR reads, gives a single entry per CDR3 protein. This sample has about 520,000 distinct CDR3 sequences, with less than 25% found just once. Input material: blood. The receptors come from a woman in her 30s with Graves' ophthalmopathy.

Many counts were recorded for this clonotype. The V call is TRBV12-3 or TRBV12-4, the J call TRBJ1-1; no clear D gene. V was cut by 3 bases and J by 4 bases, with 9 bases left in between. The CDR3 is 13 amino acids. This CDR3 is CASSFIDTTEAFF. CDR3 DNA: TGTGCCAGCAGTTTTATAGATACCACTGAAGCTTTCTTT.

The table lists this clonotype with many counts. A much bigger clone sits one base away, suggesting this may be a read error. The rearrangement joins TRBV6-5 to TRBJ2-5; 8 bases agree with TRBD1. This CDR3 comprises 15 residues. The germline V gene has CDR1 MNHEY and CDR2 SVGAGI. Here the CDR3 DNA reads TGTGCCAGCAGTCCAATTGGACAGGGAGAAGAGACCAAGTACTTC. It is translated as CASSPIGQGEETKYF.

This clonotype appeared a few times. This may arise from a read error, as a much more abundant clone is one base away. The conserved phenylalanine or tryptophan normally closing the CDR3 is absent here, so this likely arose from a read error. V gene TRBV18 combines with J gene TRBJ1-2; D is uncertain. The CDR3 runs 14 residues. CDR1 is KGHSH and CDR2 is LQKENI in the germline V gene. The germline V and J ends were trimmed by 2 bases and 1 base, with 8 bases remaining between them. The CDR3 loop is CASSPGNFNYGYTL. CDR3 nucleotide sequence: TGTGCCAGCTCACCAGGAAATTTTAACTATGGCTACACCCTC.

With respect to this clonotype: A read error may be the cause here, since a much bigger clone is one base away. The chain links TRBV25-1 to TRBJ2-2, with a possible D match to TRBD1 (6 bases). The CDR3 totals 16 residues. The germline gives CDR1 MGHDK, CDR2 SYGVNS. CDR3 sequence reads: CASSEYRTVNTGVLFF. In nucleotides, the CDR3 is TGTGCCAGCAGTGAATATAGGACAGTGAACACCGGGGTGCTGTTTTTT.

This clonotype was counted between two and nine times. V gene TRBV12-3 or TRBV12-4 combines with J gene TRBJ1-2; D is unresolved. The CDR3 has 12 residues. V gave up 6 bases and J gave up 8 bases, with 13 bases separating them. In DNA, the CDR3 is TGTGCCAGCAGGAAGAGGACGAAAGGCTACACCTTC. This codes for CASRKRTKGYTF.

This chain links TRBV20-1 with TRBJ2-5; D unresolved. The V end was cut by 3 bases, the J end by 0 bases, with 8 bases between. The CDR3 extends over 13 amino acids. Germline V gene lookup returns CDR1 DFQATT and CDR2 SNEGSKA (reference sequence). The CDR3 DNA is TGCAGTGCTAGGTTGCCGTACCAAGAGACCCAGTACTTC. This codes for CSARLPYQETQYF.

Regarding this clonotype: A much larger clone is a single base away; this may be a read error. The chain uses TRBV28 and TRBJ1-1; a possible D gene is TRBD1 (6 bases). The CDR3 spans 14 residues. The V gene's germline CDR1 is MDHEN and CDR2 SYDVKM. The CDR3 reads CASTAGARNAEAFF. The CDR3 coding sequence is TGTGCCAGCACCGCGGGGGCGCGGAACGCTGAAGCTTTCTTT.

The chain has TRBV28 and TRBJ2-5, with TRBD1 identical over 7 bases. The CDR3 is made up of 15 amino acids. After removal of 2 bases from V and 1 base from J, the junction contained 4 bases not matched to a gene. CDR1 is MDHEN and CDR2 is SYDVKM in the germline V gene. The CDR3 loop reads CASSLERGLQETQYF. DNA for the CDR3: TGTGCCAGCAGTTTAGAGAGGGGGCTCCAAGAGACCCAGTACTTC.

The chain has TRBV12-3 or TRBV12-4 and TRBJ2-2; no clear D gene. The CDR3 has 13 residues. V dropped 7 bases and J dropped 5 bases, with 11 bases sitting between them. In nucleotides, the CDR3 is TGTGCCAGCAAAGGTGCCGGGACCGGGGAGCTGTTTTTT. This sequence encodes CASKGAGTGELFF.

This clonotype was observed a few times. The rearrangement uses TRBV7-2 and TRBJ2-5; maybe TRBD1 (6 bases). The germline V gene has CDR1 SGHTA and CDR2 FQGNSA. There are 16 residues in the CDR3. Trimming cost V 5 bases and J 2 bases, with 18 bases left between them. The CDR3 bases are TGTGCCAGCAGCCCTGGGGTAGCGAGGGGGCAAGAGACCCAGTACTTC. Translating it yields CASSPGVARGQETQYF.

This clonotype was counted once. This chain joins TRBV12-3 or TRBV12-4 and TRBJ1-1, with D unclear. The V end lost 9 bases, the J end lost 1 base, and 9 bases lay between the germline ends. The CDR3 spans 12 residues. Here the CDR3 DNA reads TGTGCCAGTCTCACGGAGAACACTGAAGCTTTCTTT. The encoded protein is CASLTENTEAFF.

The chain employs TRBV2 and TRBJ2-2, with D perhaps TRBD1 (6 bases). V was cut by 7 bases and J by 0 bases, with 12 bases left in between. CDR3 size: 15 residues. CDR1 and CDR2 (germline): SNHLY, FYNNEI. The CDR3 sequence: CASTRQETNTGELFF. The CDR3 nucleotides are TGTGCCAGCACCAGACAGGAAACGAACACCGGGGAGCTGTTTTTT.

This clonotype has at least ten counts. The chain joins TRBV5-1 to TRBJ2-7; 11 bases agree with TRBD2. This CDR3 comprises 14 residues. CDR1 and CDR2 (germline): SGHRS, YFSETQ. V gave up 4 bases and J gave up 2 bases; unmatched junction bases: 2. Here the CDR3 DNA reads TGCGCCAGCAGCCAGACTAGCGGGGCCTACGAGCAGTACTTC. Encoded protein: CASSQTSGAYEQYF.

This clonotype was recorded at least ten times. The genes are TRBV20-1 and TRBJ2-7; a weak D match, TRBD1 (5 bases). Germline CDR1 reads DFQATT; CDR2 reads SNEGSKA (reference sequence). Deletions cut 4 bases from V and 2 bases from J, with 9 bases between. CDR3 size: 12 residues. Here the CDR3 DNA reads TGCAGTGCTACAGGACAAGCCTACGAGCAGTACTTC. Protein: CSATGQAYEQYF.

This clonotype was detected ten times or more. The V call is TRBV27, the J call TRBJ2-2; 13 bases are shared with TRBD2. Germline assignment: CDR1 MNHEY and CDR2 SMNVEV (reference sequence). The V gene end was trimmed by 0 bases and the J gene end by 5 bases; junction bases not matched to a gene: 9. The CDR3 consists of 19 residues. CDR3 in DNA: TGTGCCAGCAGTTTATCGTCGACGGGACTAGCGGGGCTTACCGGGGAGCTGTTTTTT. The encoded protein is CASSLSSTGLAGLTGELFF.

This chain connects TRBV7-2 to TRBJ1-2; 11 bases match TRBD1. Germline CDR1 is SGHTA and CDR2 is FQGNSA. V lost 3 bases and J lost 8; bases outside the gene matches: 8. This CDR3 spans 15 amino acids. DNA for the CDR3: TGTGCCAGCAGCTTCACTGAGGACAGGGGGCGAGGCTACACCTTC. Amino acid sequence: CASSFTEDRGRGYTF. Drawing the rest from reference TRBV7-2 and TRBJ1-2, the complete variable domain is GAGVSQSPSNKVTEKGKDVELRCDPISGHTALYWYRQSLGQGLEFLIYFQGNSAPDKSGLPSDRFSAERTGGSVSTLTIQRTQQEDSAVYLCASSFTEDRGRGYTFGSGTRLTVV.

In its sample, this clonotype was seen many times. The chain couples TRBV12-3 or TRBV12-4 to TRBJ1-5, with unresolved D. The CDR3 extends over 13 amino acids. Trimming stripped 5 bases from V and 9 bases from J, with 14 bases between. The CDR3 nucleotides are TGTGCCAGCAGTGAAAAGGACGGACGGCCCCAGCATTTT. This sequence encodes CASSEKDGRPQHF.